The 27 T cell receptor beta chains below all came from one sample that was sequenced in a study of blood T cell repertoires in COVID-19. TCRdb keeps only in-frame clones here, not all; method: immunoSEQ multiplex PCR. Here the sample spans around 50,000 clones, 82% being singletons. Sequenced sample: peripheral blood. These receptor sequences come from a woman in her fifties or sixties with acute or convalescent COVID-19.

Here the CDR3 DNA reads TGCAGTGCTCTCGAGTCCTACGAGCAGTACTTC. It encodes CSALESYEQYF. The genes are TRBV20-1 and TRBJ2-7; D uncertain. The ends were cut back, 5 bases at V and 1 base at J, with 6 bases in the middle. This CDR3 comprises 11 residues. Germline CDR1 is DFQATT and CDR2 is SNEGSKA (reference sequence).

This chain joins TRBV12-3 or TRBV12-4 and TRBJ1-1, with TRBD1 matching 9 bases. CDR3 length equals 13 residues. The trim removed 5 bases at V and 5 bases at J, leaving 3 bases unmatched. CDR3 sequence reads: CASSATGGTEAFF. The CDR3 DNA is TGTGCCAGCAGTGCGACAGGGGGAACTGAAGCTTTCTTT.

The genes are TRBV29-1 and TRBJ2-7; tentative D call: TRBD2 (6 bases). Per germline, CDR1 SQVTM and CDR2 ANQGSEA. The CDR3 runs 13 residues. Trimming stripped 2 bases from V and 9 bases from J, with 17 bases between. The CDR3 DNA is TGCAGCGTTGAAATGTCGGGACTCCTTGGGCAGTACTTC. Amino acids: CSVEMSGLLGQYF.

The J gene is TRBJ2-3, the V gene TRBV14; the match to TRBD1 covers 7 bases. The V gene end was trimmed by 4 bases and the J gene end by 0 bases; junction bases not matched to a gene: 19. The CDR3 sequence is 20 residues long. The germline V gene has CDR1 SGHDN and CDR2 FVKESK. CDR3 loop: CASSLRDSPTRRVSTDTQYF. CDR3 bases: TGTGCCAGCAGCCTAAGGGACAGCCCGACGAGGCGGGTCAGCACAGATACGCAGTATTTT.

The J gene is TRBJ2-2, the V gene TRBV15; D is unclear. Trimming shortened V by 1 base and J by 4 bases, and 7 bases separated the two germline ends. The CDR3 has 14 amino acids. The germline CDR1 and CDR2 sequences are LNHNV and YYDKDF (reference sequence). The DNA for the CDR3 is TGTGCCACCAGCAGAGCGTTACTCACCGGGGAGCTGTTTTTT. This gives the protein CATSRALLTGELFF.

This chain uses TRBV3-1 (or the pseudogene TRBV3-2) with TRBJ2-7; the D gene is possibly TRBD1 (5 bases). V dropped 5 bases and J dropped 2 bases, with 10 bases sitting between them. This CDR3 is 13 amino acids long. The germline gives CDR1 LGHDT, CDR2 YNNKEL (reference sequence). CDR3: CASSTGATYEQYF. The CDR3 DNA follows: TGTGCCAGCAGCACAGGCGCGACCTACGAGCAGTACTTC.

This chain connects TRBV7-3 to TRBJ2-5; 8 bases match TRBD1. This CDR3 has 15 residues. The germline V gene has CDR1 SGHTA and CDR2 FQGTGA. J gave up 3 bases and V 4 bases, and 7 bases lay outside the gene matches. The CDR3 spells CASSSGQGDEETQYF. CDR3 coding DNA: TGTGCCAGCAGCTCCGGACAGGGTGATGAAGAGACCCAGTACTTC.

This clone occurred a few times. This chain joins TRBV29-1 and TRBJ2-5; 8 bases map to TRBD1. CDR3 length equals 14 residues. Germline lookup yields CDR1 SQVTM and CDR2 ANQGSEA. V trimming: 4 bases; J trimming: 7 bases; junction bases outside the gene matches: 11. This chain's CDR3 is CSVATGTGRVTQYF. The CDR3 DNA reads as TGCAGCGTTGCCACCGGGACAGGACGGGTGACCCAGTACTTC. The whole variable domain, remainder taken from reference TRBV29-1 and TRBJ2-5, is SAVISQKPSRDICQRGTSLTIQCQVDSQVTMMFWYRQQPGQSLTLIATANQGSEATYESGFVIDKFPISRPNLTFSTLTVSNMSPEDSSIYLCSVATGTGRVTQYFGPGTRLLVL.

This clone has a handful of counts. CDR3 bases: TGTGCCAGCAGCTTAGAGCAGGGGCCCGACTATGGCTACACCTTC. It translates to CASSLEQGPDYGYTF. The J gene is TRBJ1-2, the V gene TRBV7-2; tentative D call: TRBD1 (6 bases). CDR3 length: 15 amino acids. Germline CDR1 is SGHTA and CDR2 is FQGNSA. The germline V and J ends were trimmed by 1 base and 3 bases, with 12 bases remaining between them.

The chain recombines TRBV6-5 with TRBJ1-1; 7 bases match TRBD1. The CDR3 loop spans 13 amino acids. Germline V gives CDR1 MNHEY, CDR2 SVGAGI. The V and J ends lost 8 bases and 5 bases, in that order; junction bases with no gene match: 8. The CDR3 DNA is TGTGCCAGCGGAAAAAACAGGGGAACTGAAGCTTTCTTT. It translates to CASGKNRGTEAFF.

The rearrangement uses TRBV2 and TRBJ1-2; D perhaps matches TRBD1 (5 bases). The CDR3 sequence is 16 residues long. The V gene lost 2 bases and the J gene lost 8 bases, with 21 bases spanning the gap. CDR1 is SNHLY and CDR2 is FYNNEI in the germline V gene. CDR3 region: CASSEPSGTTVRGYTF. CDR3 in DNA: TGTGCCAGCAGTGAACCAAGCGGGACCACGGTTAGGGGCTACACCTTC.

This clone is a singleton in its sample. The V call is TRBV2, the J call TRBJ2-1; D might be TRBD1 (6 bases). The CDR3 has 11 residues. The germline CDR1 and CDR2 sequences are SNHLY and FYNNEI. V dropped 6 bases and J dropped 14 bases, with 14 bases sitting between them. The CDR3 reads CASSTGMEEFF. In DNA form, the CDR3 reads TGTGCCAGCAGCACAGGGATGGAGGAGTTCTTC.

This clone has more than one count but fewer than ten. The CDR3 region has the DNA TGTGCCAGCAGCCCTACCTGGGGAGGTGGGACCGGGGAGCTGTTTTTT. Its protein product is CASSPTWGGGTGELFF. The rearrangement uses TRBV7-8 and TRBJ2-2, with D possibly being TRBD2 (6 bases). There are 16 residues in the CDR3. V shed 5 bases and J shed 5 bases, with 18 bases lying between them. Per germline, CDR1 SGHVS and CDR2 FQNEAQ.

The CDR3, as DNA: TGTGCCAGCAGCCAGGGACTGACTAACTATGGCTACACCTTC. It encodes CASSQGLTNYGYTF. The rearrangement links TRBV7-2 to TRBJ1-2, with D possibly being TRBD1 (5 bases). Trimming took 5 bases from V and 0 from J, leaving 10 bases between them. Germline CDR1 is SGHTA and CDR2 is FQGNSA. The CDR3 has 14 residues.

The chain uses TRBV7-2 and TRBJ1-2; the D gene is possibly TRBD1 (5 bases). CDR1 and CDR2 (germline): SGHTA, FQGNSA. The germline V and J ends were trimmed by 5 bases and 8 bases, with 12 bases remaining between them. The CDR3 length is 12 residues. CDR3 region: CASSGQGRGYTF. The CDR3 nucleotides are TGTGCCAGCAGCGGGCAGGGTCGCGGCTACACCTTC.

This chain links TRBV5-1 with TRBJ1-2, with D possibly being TRBD1 (5 bases). Looked up from germline, CDR1 is SGHRS and CDR2 is YFSETQ. The CDR3 loop spans 14 amino acids. With 3 bases removed from V and 6 bases from J, the gap between germline ends came to 15 bases. CDR3 region: CASSSQGAGNGYTF. DNA of the CDR3: TGCGCCAGCAGCTCGCAAGGAGCAGGGAATGGCTACACCTTC.

V gene TRBV15 combines with J gene TRBJ1-3; tentative D call: TRBD1 (5 bases). Germline CDR1 reads LNHNV; CDR2 reads YYDKDF (reference sequence). This CDR3 contains 13 residues. The V end lost 4 bases, the J end lost 9 bases, and 13 bases lay between the germline ends. The CDR3 DNA follows: TGTGCCACCAGCACCCCTGGGGGGGGCACCATATATTTT. This encodes CATSTPGGGTIYF. Filled out from reference TRBV15 and TRBJ1-3, the complete variable domain reads DAMVIQNPRYQVTQFGKPVTLSCSQTLNHNVMYWYQQKSSQAPKLLFHYYDKDFNNEADTPDNFQSRRPNTSFCFLDIRSPGLGDTAMYLCATSTPGGGTIYFGEGSWLTVV.

This chain connects TRBV9 to TRBJ2-3; tentatively, D is TRBD2 (5 bases). CDR1 SGDLS and CDR2 YYNGEE come from the germline V gene. The CDR3 is 14 residues long. Trimming took off 2 bases at V and 4 bases at J, with 11 bases between the two ends. The CDR3 nucleotides read TGTGCCAGCAGCGTCGGCGAGGGTGCAGATACGCAGTATTTT. Translating it yields CASSVGEGADTQYF.

This chain links TRBV6-5 with TRBJ2-2; 7 bases match TRBD1. CDR3 size: 14 residues. In germline, CDR1 is MNHEY, CDR2 SVGAGI. V shed 4 bases, J shed 6 bases, and the junction held 5 bases outside the gene matches. The CDR3 DNA reads as TGTGCCAGCAGTTTCGGACAGGTATCCGGGGAGCTGTTTTTT. It specifies CASSFGQVSGELFF.

V gene TRBV4-1 combines with J gene TRBJ1-6; D unclear. The CDR3 spans 16 residues. Per the germline V gene, CDR1 is MGHRA and CDR2 is YSYEKL. Trimming left V 2 bases short and J 8 bases short, with 16 bases between. CDR3 protein: CASSQSTPGWDSPLHF. The CDR3 DNA reads TGCGCCAGCAGCCAATCTACCCCGGGGTGGGATTCACCCCTCCACTTT.

The genes are TRBV7-8 and TRBJ1-6; the D gene is possibly TRBD1 (5 bases). V dropped 3 bases and J dropped 9 bases, with 9 bases sitting between them. CDR1 and CDR2 from the germline V gene are SGHVS and FQNEAQ. The CDR3 runs 13 residues. The CDR3 nucleotides read TGTGCCAGCAGCTTGGCTACAGGTTCACCCCTCCACTTT. As protein: CASSLATGSPLHF.

V usage is TRBV7-2 and J usage is TRBJ1-1; D unresolved. V gave up 1 base and J gave up 0 bases, with 9 bases separating them. Germline V gene data show CDR1 as SGHTA and CDR2 as FQGNSA. The CDR3 covers 15 residues. The CDR3 nucleotides read TGTGCCAGCAGCTTAGGGGCGGGGATGAACACTGAAGCTTTCTTT. This translates into CASSLGAGMNTEAFF.

The table lists this clone with many counts. This chain connects TRBV12-3 or TRBV12-4 to TRBJ1-1; no clear D. The ends were cut back, 6 bases at V and 5 bases at J, with 10 bases in the middle. The CDR3 has 12 residues. In nucleotides, the CDR3 is TGTGCCAGCAGACCCAGCGAGACTGAAGCTTTCTTT. It codes for CASRPSETEAFF.

V and J are TRBV7-6 and TRBJ2-5, with 14 positions matching TRBD2. The CDR3 is 17 residues long. Germline CDR1 is SGHVS and CDR2 is FNYEAQ. The ends lost 4 bases at V and 5 bases at J; junction bases unmatched: 9. DNA of the CDR3: TGTGCCAGCAGCTCGGGACTAGCGGGGGATCAACCCGAGACCCAGTACTTC. Its translation is CASSSGLAGDQPETQYF. The variable domain in full, with the rest retrieved from reference TRBV7-6 and TRBJ2-5, is GAGVSQSPRYKVTKRGQDVALRCDPISGHVSLYWYRQALGQGPEFLTYFNYEAQQDKSGLPNDRFSAERPEGSISTLTIQRTEQRDSAMYRCASSSGLAGDQPETQYFGPGTRLLVL.

The DNA of the CDR3 is TGTGCTAGTGGTTTGGTGTCCGGGGAGTACAATCAGCCCCAGCATTTT. Amino acids: CASGLVSGEYNQPQHF. The genes are TRBV12-5 and TRBJ1-5; D remains unclear. Germline V gives CDR1 LGHNT, CDR2 FRNRAP. The V gene lost 0 bases and the J gene lost 3 bases, with 12 bases spanning the gap. CDR3 length: 16 amino acids.

This clone has just one count. DNA of the CDR3: TGTGCCAGCAGAGTAGCGGGGGGGAGGATGAATGAGCAGTTCTTC. This sequence encodes CASRVAGGRMNEQFF. The rearrangement joins TRBV2 to TRBJ2-1; 11 nucleotides match TRBD2. V lost 6 bases and J lost 7; bases outside the gene matches: 8. CDR1 and CDR2 from the germline V gene are SNHLY and FYNNEI. This CDR3 has 15 amino acids.

V gene TRBV12-3 or TRBV12-4 combines with J gene TRBJ2-7; D is unresolved. The V end lost 5 bases, the J end lost 2 bases, and 10 bases lay between the germline ends. The CDR3 is 13 amino acids. The CDR3 is CASSLTTAYEQYF. Here the CDR3 DNA reads TGTGCCAGCAGTCTTACTACGGCCTACGAGCAGTACTTC.